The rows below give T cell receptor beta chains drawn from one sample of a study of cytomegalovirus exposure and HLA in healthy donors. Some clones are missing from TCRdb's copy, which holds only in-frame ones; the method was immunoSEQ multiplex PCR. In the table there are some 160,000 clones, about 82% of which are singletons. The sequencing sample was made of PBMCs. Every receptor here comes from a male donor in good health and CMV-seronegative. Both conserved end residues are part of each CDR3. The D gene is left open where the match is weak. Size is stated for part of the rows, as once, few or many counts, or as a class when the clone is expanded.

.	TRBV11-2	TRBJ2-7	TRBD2	CASSLKPGLAESSYEQYF	TGTGCCAGCAGCTTAAAGCCGGGACTAGCGGAGAGCTCCTACGAGCAGTACTTC
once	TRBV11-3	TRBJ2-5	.	CASSLGPRGGQETQYF	TGTGCCAGCAGCTTAGGTCCCAGGGGCGGGCAAGAGACCCAGTACTTC
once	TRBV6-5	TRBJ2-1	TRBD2	CASSGLAGVNEQFF	TGTGCCAGCAGTGGACTAGCGGGAGTTAATGAGCAGTTCTTC
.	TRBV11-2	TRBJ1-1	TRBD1	CASSLDPGGTGAFF	TGTGCCAGCAGCTTAGATCCGGGGGGGACAGGGGCTTTCTTT
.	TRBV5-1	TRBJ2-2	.	CASSLAAGVTGELFF	TGCGCCAGCAGCTTGGCGGCAGGGGTGACCGGGGAGCTGTTTTTT
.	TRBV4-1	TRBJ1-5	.	CASSQGDRENQPQHF	TGCGCCAGCAGCCAAGGGGATAGGGAGAATCAGCCCCAGCATTTT
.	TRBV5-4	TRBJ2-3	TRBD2	CASSLGLAGTRTDTQYF	TGTGCCAGCAGTCTGGGACTAGCGGGGACCCGCACAGATACGCAGTATTTT
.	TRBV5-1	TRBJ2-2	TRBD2	CASSFSGGNTGELFF	TGCGCCAGCAGCTTTAGCGGGGGGAACACCGGGGAGCTGTTTTTT
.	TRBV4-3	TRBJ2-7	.	CASSQWRGYEQYF	TGCGCCAGCAGCCAATGGAGGGGATACGAGCAGTACTTC
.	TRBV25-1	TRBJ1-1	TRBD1	CASVYRTGRRTEAFF	TGTGCCAGCGTGTATCGGACAGGGAGACGCACTGAAGCTTTCTTT
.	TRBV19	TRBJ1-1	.	CASSIGSGGNTEAFF	TGTGCCAGTAGTATCGGATCGGGGGGGAACACTGAAGCTTTCTTT
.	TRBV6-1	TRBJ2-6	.	CASGHTGANVLTF	TGTGCCAGCGGACATACTGGGGCCAACGTCCTGACTTTC
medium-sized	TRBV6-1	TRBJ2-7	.	CASSEAAGNSYEQYF	TGTGCCAGCAGTGAAGCTGCAGGGAACTCCTACGAGCAGTACTTC
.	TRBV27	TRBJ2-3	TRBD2	CASSLFPSGMADTQYF	TGTGCCAGCAGTTTATTCCCTAGCGGGATGGCAGATACGCAGTATTTT
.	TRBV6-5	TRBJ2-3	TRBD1	CASSTGTADTDTQYF	TGTGCCAGCAGCACCGGGACAGCAGACACAGATACGCAGTATTTT
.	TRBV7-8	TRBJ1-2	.	CASSLEVRGRGYTF	TGTGCCAGCAGCTTAGAAGTAAGGGGCCGTGGCTACACCTTC
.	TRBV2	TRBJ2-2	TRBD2	CASSEAILAGALTGELFF	TGTGCCAGCAGTGAAGCGATACTAGCGGGGGCCCTAACCGGGGAGCTGTTTTTT
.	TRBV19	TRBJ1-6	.	CATSRDYNSPLHF	TGTGCCACTAGCAGGGATTACAATTCACCCCTCCACTTT
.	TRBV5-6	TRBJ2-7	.	CASSSRRGGEQYF	TGTGCCAGCAGCTCCAGGAGGGGAGGCGAGCAGTACTTC
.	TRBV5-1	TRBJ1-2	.	CASSYRSNYGYTF	TGCGCCAGCAGCTACAGGTCGAACTATGGCTACACCTTC
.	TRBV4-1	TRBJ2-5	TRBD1	CASSGDRGKETQYF	TGCGCCAGCAGCGGGGACAGGGGTAAAGAGACCCAGTACTTC
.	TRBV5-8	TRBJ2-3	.	CASSLADFRADTQYF	TGTGCCAGCAGCTTGGCCGACTTCCGGGCAGATACGCAGTATTTT
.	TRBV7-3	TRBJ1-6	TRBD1	CASSLGQGYNSPLHF	TGTGCCAGCAGCCTGGGACAGGGATATAATTCACCCCTCCACTTT
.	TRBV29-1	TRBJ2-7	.	CSVEGAGTYEQYF	TGCAGCGTTGAGGGCGCAGGGACCTACGAGCAGTACTTC
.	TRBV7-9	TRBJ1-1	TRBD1	CASSSNQGAQGTEAFF	TGTGCCAGCAGCTCGAACCAGGGGGCGCAAGGCACTGAAGCTTTCTTT
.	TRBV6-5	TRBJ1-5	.	CASSYSGDGYQPQHF	TGTGCCAGCAGTTATTCAGGGGATGGATATCAGCCCCAGCATTTT
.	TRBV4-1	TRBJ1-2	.	CASSQRERIRSSYGYTF	TGCGCCAGCAGCCAGCGCGAGAGAATTCGATCTAGCTATGGCTACACCTTC
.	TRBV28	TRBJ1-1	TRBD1	CASSRTGDTEAFF	TGTGCCAGCAGTCGAACAGGGGACACTGAAGCTTTCTTT
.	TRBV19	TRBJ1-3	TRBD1	CASSLPGGTSGNTIYF	TGTGCCAGTAGCCTCCCAGGGGGAACCTCTGGAAACACCATATATTTT
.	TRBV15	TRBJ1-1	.	CATSRVFQDSAEAFF	TGTGCCACCAGCAGAGTCTTCCAGGACAGCGCTGAAGCTTTCTTT
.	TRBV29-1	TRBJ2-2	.	CSVRGTARPNTGELFF	TGCAGCGTTCGCGGGACAGCTCGCCCGAACACCGGGGAGCTGTTTTTT
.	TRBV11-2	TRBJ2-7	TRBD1	CASSLLPTGASSYEQYF	TGTGCCAGCAGCTTATTACCGACAGGGGCTTCCTCCTACGAGCAGTACTTC
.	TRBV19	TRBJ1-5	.	CASSKDSSRWGNQPQHF	TGTGCCAGTAGTAAGGACAGTAGCCGATGGGGCAATCAGCCCCAGCATTTT
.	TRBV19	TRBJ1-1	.	CASSIEDTEAFF	TGTGCCAGTAGTATCGAGGACACTGAAGCTTTCTTT
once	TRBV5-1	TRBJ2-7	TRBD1	CASSLETGGFYEQYF	TGCGCCAGCAGCTTGGAGACAGGGGGTTTTTACGAGCAGTACTTC
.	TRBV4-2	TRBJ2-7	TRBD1	CASSFQWTGNYEQYF	TGTGCCAGCAGCTTTCAATGGACAGGGAATTACGAGCAGTACTTC
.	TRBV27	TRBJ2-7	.	CASSFSTAPGNEQYF	TGTGCCAGCAGTTTTTCGACAGCCCCGGGCAACGAGCAGTACTTC
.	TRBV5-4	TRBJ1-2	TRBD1	CASSLLVGGYYGYTF	TGTGCCAGCAGCTTGCTTGTAGGGGGCTACTATGGCTACACCTTC
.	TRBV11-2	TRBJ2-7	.	CASSQRQDTYYEQYF	TGTGCCAGCAGCCAAAGACAGGATACGTACTACGAGCAGTACTTC
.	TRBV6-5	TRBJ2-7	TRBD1	CASTSPGQGAHEQYF	TGTGCCAGCACGAGTCCGGGACAGGGCGCTCACGAGCAGTACTTC
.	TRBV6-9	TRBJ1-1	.	CASTRTANTEAFF	TGTGCCAGCACACGGACAGCGAACACTGAAGCTTTCTTT
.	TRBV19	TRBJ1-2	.	CASSISAMRSYGYTF	TGTGCCAGTAGTATATCGGCCATGAGGAGCTATGGCTACACCTTC
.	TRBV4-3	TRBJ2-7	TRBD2	CASSYGLATNYEQYF	TGCGCCAGCAGCTACGGACTAGCGACGAACTACGAGCAGTACTTC
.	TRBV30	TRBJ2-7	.	CASNGQYSYEQYF	TGTGCCTCTAACGGACAGTACTCCTACGAGCAGTACTTC
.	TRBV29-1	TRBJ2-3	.	CSVEHGGTQYF	TGCAGCGTTGAACACGGGGGAACGCAGTATTTT
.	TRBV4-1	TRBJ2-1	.	CASSQIFGEQFF	TGCGCCAGCAGCCAAATATTCGGTGAGCAGTTCTTC